One and the same sample provided the 22 T cell receptor beta chains below, sequenced in a study of blood T cell repertoires in COVID-19. The method was immunoSEQ multiplex PCR; TCRdb's version includes in-frame clones alone and lacks a portion of them. The sample yields about 480,000 clones, roughly 90% seen once. Sequenced material: PBMCs or T cells enriched from blood (not recorded which). These TCRs come from a woman between 35 and 50 years old who had recovered from COVID-19.

To note about this clone: The same CDR3 can be traced to other DNA sequences in this sample. V gene TRBV5-1 combines with J gene TRBJ2-7; weak D call: TRBD1 (6 bases). The CDR3 has 12 amino acids. Germline V gene data show CDR1 as SGHRS and CDR2 as YFSETQ. V was cut by 4 bases and J by 3 bases, with 8 bases left in between. CDR3 sequence: CASSAQGYEQYF. DNA of the CDR3: TGCGCCAGCAGCGCACAGGGCTACGAGCAGTACTTC.

This clone was observed once. The chain uses TRBV11-2 and TRBJ1-1, with D perhaps TRBD1 (6 bases). V shed 1 base and J shed 5 bases, with 11 bases lying between them. CDR1 is SGHAT, CDR2 FQNNGV, per germline. The CDR3 length is 14 residues. As DNA, the CDR3 is TGTGCCAGCAGCTTAGGGGGGCTGGGGACTGAAGCTTTCTTT. Its translation: CASSLGGLGTEAFF.

The J gene is TRBJ2-1, the V gene TRBV5-4; 8 bases are a match to TRBD2. Germline-derived CDR1 and CDR2 are SGHNT and YYREEE (reference sequence). V shed 4 bases and J 3 bases; nucleotides not matched to a gene: 6. CDR3 length: 15 amino acids. CDR3 loop: CASSPGTRGYNEQFF. Written as DNA, the CDR3 is TGTGCCAGCAGCCCCGGGACTAGGGGCTACAATGAGCAGTTCTTC.

V and J are TRBV12-3 or TRBV12-4 and TRBJ1-2; 8 nucleotides align to TRBD1. V trimming: 7 bases; J trimming: 7 bases; junction bases outside the gene matches: 8. This CDR3 comprises 13 residues. CDR3 nucleotides: TGTGCCAGCACCCTGGACAGGGCGACTGGCTACACCTTC. This encodes CASTLDRATGYTF.

The rearrangement joins TRBV5-1 to TRBJ1-2; 8 bases agree with TRBD1. Germline CDR1 reads SGHRS; CDR2 reads YFSETQ. After removal of 1 base from V and 6 bases from J, the junction contained 5 bases not matched to a gene. This CDR3 region has 14 residues. In DNA, the CDR3 is TGCGCCAGCAGCTTGACAGGGGGAAATGATGGCTACACCTTC. Protein product: CASSLTGGNDGYTF.

V is TRBV14 and J is TRBJ2-1; 9 bases are shared with TRBD2. J was trimmed by 5 bases and V by 5 bases; bases with no gene match: 4. The length of the CDR3 is 14 residues. Germline lookup yields CDR1 SGHDN and CDR2 FVKESK. The DNA for the CDR3 is TGTGCCAGCAGCTATCTAGCGGGAAACAATGAGCAGTTCTTC. Encoded protein: CASSYLAGNNEQFF.

The V gene is TRBV3-1 (or the pseudogene TRBV3-2), the J gene TRBJ1-2; 7 bases are a match to TRBD1. The germline V gene has CDR1 LGHDT and CDR2 YNNKEL (reference sequence). J gave up 5 bases and V 1 base, and 4 bases lay outside the gene matches. CDR3 length: 14 residues. CDR3 residues: CASSQGQGAYGYTF. DNA for the CDR3: TGTGCCAGCAGCCAAGGACAGGGCGCGTATGGCTACACCTTC.

This chain connects TRBV24-1 to TRBJ2-1; 7 nucleotides agree with TRBD1. This CDR3 spans 14 amino acids. V trimming: 3 bases; J trimming: 10 bases; junction bases outside the gene matches: 8. The germline CDR1 and CDR2 sequences are KGHDR and SFDVKD. DNA for the CDR3: TGTGCCACCAGTGATCAAGACAGGGTTGGCGAGCAGTTCTTC. Residues: CATSDQDRVGEQFF.

The chain carries TRBV27 and TRBJ2-1, with 9 bases aligning to TRBD2. CDR1 and CDR2 from the germline V gene are MNHEY and SMNVEV (reference sequence). This CDR3 spans 15 amino acids. V gave up 7 bases and J gave up 4 bases; unmatched junction bases: 8. The CDR3 protein is CASTRTSVVYNEQFF. In DNA, the CDR3 is TGTGCCAGCACCCGGACTAGCGTAGTTTACAATGAGCAGTTCTTC.

The chain couples TRBV7-2 to TRBJ1-2; 9 bases are shared with TRBD1. Per the germline V gene, CDR1 is SGHTA and CDR2 is FQGNSA. The CDR3 totals 15 residues. The trim removed 4 bases at V and 4 bases at J, leaving 7 bases unmatched. This chain's CDR3 is CASSSTGTGSYGYTF. CDR3 in DNA: TGTGCCAGCAGCTCGACCGGGACAGGGAGCTATGGCTACACCTTC.

The rearrangement joins TRBV5-6 to TRBJ2-3; no clear D gene. This CDR3 is built from 15 residues. With 4 bases removed from V and 1 base from J, the gap between germline ends came to 13 bases. From germline, CDR1 is SGHDT and CDR2 YYEEEE. CDR3 nucleotides: TGTGCCAGCAGCCTAACTGCCCTCCGCACAGATACGCAGTATTTT. Translation: CASSLTALRTDTQYF. Combining the CDR3 with reference TRBV5-6 and TRBJ2-3 gives the whole variable domain DAGVTQSPTHLIKTRGQQVTLRCSPKSGHDTVSWYQQALGQGPQFIFQYYEEEERQRGNFPDRFSGHQFPNYSSELNVNALLLGDSALYLCASSLTALRTDTQYFGPGTRLTVL.

V usage is TRBV5-1 and J usage is TRBJ2-7; D call uncertain. V dropped 4 bases and J dropped 2 bases, with 13 bases sitting between them. Germline V gene lookup returns CDR1 SGHRS and CDR2 YFSETQ. CDR3 length: 14 amino acids. DNA for the CDR3: TGCGCCAGCAGCGTGACTTTATCCCCCTACGAGCAGTACTTC. It yields the protein CASSVTLSPYEQYF.

The V call is TRBV7-9, the J call TRBJ1-4, with 7 bases identical to TRBD1. V lost 2 bases, J lost 1 base, and 4 bases stayed unmatched. Germline loops: CDR1 SEHNR, CDR2 FQNEAQ (reference sequence). This CDR3 has 16 residues. CDR3 sequence: CASSLRQGLTNEKLFF. CDR3 DNA: TGTGCCAGCAGCTTAAGACAGGGCTTAACTAATGAAAAACTGTTTTTT.

This chain links TRBV10-3 with TRBJ1-2; 7 positions agree with TRBD1. The germline CDR1 and CDR2 sequences are ENHRY and SYGVKD. This CDR3 is built from 16 residues. Unmatched junction bases numbered 12, after V lost 4 bases and J lost 4 bases. The CDR3 nucleotides read TGTGCCATCAGTGGGAGAGGGGGCCAATTAAGCTATGGCTACACCTTC. Translating it yields CAISGRGGQLSYGYTF.

This clone was seen a few times. J is TRBJ1-6 and V is TRBV27; D is possibly TRBD1 (5 bases). Germline assignment: CDR1 MNHEY and CDR2 SMNVEV (reference sequence). CDR3 length: 13 residues. Trimming pared 0 bases from V and 13 bases from J, leaving 10 bases between. The CDR3 DNA follows: TGTGCCAGCAGTTTATCAGGGGTGTTCCCCCTCCACTTT. Protein sequence: CASSLSGVFPLHF.

This chain links TRBV19 with TRBJ2-1; TRBD2 is a possible D gene (6 bases). The CDR3 runs 14 residues. The V end was cut by 3 bases, the J end by 8 bases, with 14 bases between. Germline lookup yields CDR1 LNHDA and CDR2 SQIVND (reference sequence). The CDR3 loop is CASSIRLVGHEQFF. CDR3 coding DNA: TGTGCCAGTAGTATCCGACTAGTTGGTCATGAGCAGTTCTTC.

The chain links TRBV4-2 to TRBJ2-3, with D possibly being TRBD2 (6 bases). Germline assignment: CDR1 LGHNA and CDR2 YNFKEQ. V lost 4 bases, J lost 2 bases, and 10 bases lay in between. There are 14 residues in the CDR3. CDR3 sequence (DNA): TGTGCCAGCAGCCGAGGCGGGAACACAGATACGCAGTATTTT. Its translation: CASSRGGNTDTQYF.

The rearrangement joins TRBV24-1 to TRBJ1-1, with unresolved D. V was pared by 3 bases and J by 3 bases, with 7 bases between. This CDR3 comprises 13 residues. Germline-derived CDR1 and CDR2 are KGHDR and SFDVKD. CDR3 amino acids: CATSDITDTEAFF. DNA for the CDR3: TGTGCCACCAGTGATATAACAGACACTGAAGCTTTCTTT.

This clone occurred once. The chain recombines TRBV11-2 with TRBJ2-4, with a possible D match to TRBD2 (7 bases). This CDR3 has 14 residues. Germline lookup yields CDR1 SGHAT and CDR2 FQNNGV. Trimming removed 8 bases from V and 9 bases from J, with 20 bases in between. CDR3 protein: CASGLGGGAGIQYF. CDR3 bases: TGTGCCAGCGGCCTGGGAGGGGGAGCGGGCATTCAGTACTTC.

V is TRBV11-3 and J is TRBJ2-3; 9 bases align to TRBD2. V lost 5 bases to trimming and J lost 0 bases; unmatched junction nucleotides: 6. CDR1 and CDR2 from the germline V gene are SGHNT and YENEEA. The CDR3 is 16 residues long. Here the CDR3 reads CASSTLAGASTDTQYF. In nucleotides, the CDR3 is TGTGCCAGCAGCACTTTAGCGGGGGCTAGCACAGATACGCAGTATTTT.

The chain uses TRBV12-5 and TRBJ1-5; D not resolved. The CDR3 consists of 15 residues. The germline V gene encodes CDR1 LGHNT and CDR2 FRNRAP. Between the trimmed V and J ends, which lost 0 bases and 7 bases, there was a span of 13 bases. CDR3 in amino acids: CASGLVPPRGQPQHF. The CDR3 nucleotides read TGTGCTAGTGGTTTGGTACCGCCCCGAGGCCAGCCCCAGCATTTT.

The chain joins TRBV27 to TRBJ1-5; perhaps TRBD1 as D (6 bases). The CDR3 consists of 15 residues. CDR1 and CDR2 (germline): MNHEY, SMNVEV (reference sequence). Trimming removed 3 bases from V and 7 bases from J, with 16 bases in between. CDR3 in amino acids: CASSLIQGRGQPQHF. CDR3 DNA sequence: TGTGCCAGCAGTTTGATTCAGGGTAGGGGGCAGCCCCAGCATTTT.